These 20 T cell receptor beta chains were all obtained from the same sample, sequenced in a study of T-cell memory formation after mild COVID-19. TCRdb recomputed calls from the 5' RACE reads with MiXCR, one row per CDR3 protein. The sample yields roughly 50,000 distinct CDR3 sequences, 10% to 15% seen once. Sequenced: PBMCs or a T cell subset sorted from them (not recorded which). The receptors were sampled from a man aged 18-30 years who had mild COVID-19 (a few samples of this study predate the infection). Cell type and time point are not known.

This clonotype was observed a handful of times. V gene TRBV7-9 combines with J gene TRBJ1-1; D is ambiguous. CDR1 is SEHNR, CDR2 FQNEAQ, per germline (reference sequence). The ends were cut back, 5 bases at V and 5 bases at J, with 12 bases in the middle. This CDR3 region has 13 residues. CDR3 residues: CASSVRTGTEAFF. In DNA form, the CDR3 reads TGTGCCAGCAGCGTTAGAACCGGGACTGAAGCTTTCTTT.

This clonotype was detected only a few times. The chain is built from TRBV7-2 and TRBJ2-3; unclear D gene. The germline V and J ends were trimmed by 5 bases and 10 bases, with 13 bases remaining between them. The CDR3 length is 12 residues. CDR1 and CDR2 from the germline V gene are SGHTA and FQGNSA. The CDR3: CASSLALTPQYF. In nucleotides, the CDR3 is TGTGCCAGCAGCCTCGCCCTCACCCCGCAGTATTTT.

The chain combines TRBV5-1 with TRBJ1-1, with a weak D call TRBD1 (5 bases). CDR3 length: 16 amino acids. CDR1 SGHRS and CDR2 YFSETQ come from the germline V gene. V lost 0 bases to trimming and J lost 0 bases, with 12 bases between them. In DNA, the CDR3 is TGCGCCAGCAGCTTGGGGGGCGCCTTTTTGAACACTGAAGCTTTCTTT. Translated: CASSLGGAFLNTEAFF.

This clonotype came up many times. The rearrangement joins TRBV5-1 to TRBJ2-5; D is possibly TRBD1 or TRBD2 (5 bases each). Trimming took off 2 bases at V and 3 bases at J, with 14 bases between the two ends. The V gene's germline CDR1 is SGHRS and CDR2 YFSETQ. CDR3 length equals 15 residues. The CDR3 is CASSFEGRGEETQYF. Written as DNA, the CDR3 is TGCGCCAGCAGCTTTGAGGGGAGAGGGGAAGAGACCCAGTACTTC.

This clonotype was recorded at least ten times. In DNA form, the CDR3 reads TGTGCCAGCAGTTTGGAGTCTCGGGTACGTACCTACGAGCAGTACGTC. Residues: CASSLESRVRTYEQYV. The V and J genes are TRBV27 and TRBJ2-7; D gene ambiguous. This CDR3 spans 16 amino acids. Germline loops: CDR1 MNHEY, CDR2 SMNVEV (reference sequence). Trimming removed 3 bases at V and 2 bases at J, with 17 bases between.

This clonotype appeared many times. This chain uses TRBV6-5 with TRBJ1-2; no clear D gene. Germline loops: CDR1 MNHEY, CDR2 SVGAGI. Trimming cost V 5 bases and J 3 bases, with 10 bases left between them. The CDR3 contains 13 residues. CDR3 sequence: CASSRPRDYGYTF. The CDR3 coding sequence is TGTGCCAGCAGTCGACCGCGCGACTATGGCTACACCTTC.

As DNA, the CDR3 is TGTGCCAGCAGTCCCGGACAGGGTAGGGGTCAGCCCCAGCATTTT. It specifies CASSPGQGRGQPQHF. The chain employs TRBV12-3 or TRBV12-4 and TRBJ1-5, with 8 nucleotides matching TRBD1. V trimming: 5 bases; J trimming: 6 bases; junction bases outside the gene matches: 9. The CDR3 spans 15 residues.

This clonotype was counted many times. This chain uses TRBV4-1 with TRBJ2-1, with 11 positions matching TRBD2. Germline trimming cut 3 bases from V and 2 bases from J; bases unmatched to any gene: 3. CDR3 length: 16 residues. Germline V lookup: CDR1 MGHRA, CDR2 YSYEKL. The chain's CDR3 is CASSQVLAGAYNEQFF. The CDR3, as DNA: TGCGCCAGCAGCCAGGTACTAGCGGGGGCCTACAATGAGCAGTTCTTC.

In this sample, this clonotype turned up many times. CDR3 nucleotide sequence: TGCGCCAGCAGCCAAGATCCCTTAGTCCGAGAGACCCAGTACTTC. Amino acids: CASSQDPLVRETQYF. This sequence joins TRBV4-3 and TRBJ2-5; no clear D gene. V shed 0 bases and J shed 4 bases, with 12 bases lying between them. The germline gives CDR1 LGHNA, CDR2 YSLEER. This CDR3 is built from 15 residues.

To note about this clonotype: One end of the junction varies from germline; a read error may be responsible. CDR3 nucleotide sequence: TGTTCCAGCAGCCCAGGGACAGGGGCCAATCAGCCCCAGCATTTT. It is translated as CSSSPGTGANQPQHF. The rearrangement uses TRBV9 and TRBJ1-5; 10 positions agree with TRBD1. Germline CDR1 reads SGDLS; CDR2 reads YYNGEE. CDR3 length: 15 residues.

This clonotype was seen more than once but under ten times. This chain uses TRBV20-1 with TRBJ1-2; D remains unclear. The CDR3 length is 13 residues. Per the germline V gene, CDR1 is DFQATT and CDR2 is SNEGSKA (reference sequence). Trimming stripped 2 bases from V and 0 bases from J, with 7 bases between. CDR3 region: CSARPTANYGYTF. In DNA form, the CDR3 reads TGCAGTGCTAGACCTACAGCTAACTATGGCTACACCTTC.

Only a few counts were recorded for this clonotype. The chain uses TRBV20-1 and TRBJ2-5, with 13 bases aligning to TRBD2. CDR1 DFQATT and CDR2 SNEGSKA come from the germline V gene (reference sequence). This CDR3 contains 14 residues. Trimming removed 7 bases from V and 7 bases from J; junction bases left unmatched: 9. CDR3 residues: CSVGTSGVLMTQYF. The CDR3 nucleotides are TGCAGTGTCGGGACTAGCGGGGTCCTTATGACCCAGTACTTC.

This clonotype was counted a few times. V is TRBV5-1 and J is TRBJ1-4; the match to TRBD1 covers 9 bases. V was clipped by 4 bases and J by 9 bases; unmatched bases: 22. Looked up from germline, CDR1 is SGHRS and CDR2 is YFSETQ. This CDR3 contains 19 residues. The CDR3 DNA reads as TGCGCCAGCAGCCCGCGACGTCCGGGACAGGGAATTAAGGAAAAAAAACTGTTTTTT. It is translated as CASSPRRPGQGIKEKKLFF. Variable domain in full (rest from reference TRBV5-1 and TRBJ1-4): KAGVTQTPRYLIKTRGQQVTLSCSPISGHRSVSWYQQTPGQGLQFLFEYFSETQRNKGNFPGRFSGRQFSNSRSEMNVSTLELGDSALYLCASSPRRPGQGIKEKKLFFGSGTQLSVL.

In its sample, this clonotype was seen many times. As DNA, the CDR3 is TGTGCCAGCAGTGAGAACGCGAACACCGGGGAGCTGTTTTTT. This gives the protein CASSENANTGELFF. The rearrangement uses TRBV25-1 and TRBJ2-2; no clear D gene. The germline gives CDR1 MGHDK, CDR2 SYGVNS. With 3 bases removed from V and 0 bases from J, the gap between germline ends came to 5 bases. The CDR3 totals 14 residues.

This clonotype was observed at least ten times. Relative to the germline gene, one junction end is altered; a read error may explain this. The chain employs TRBV3-1 and TRBJ1-1, with D tentatively TRBD1 (5 bases). The germline V gene has CDR1 LGHDT and CDR2 YNNKEL (reference sequence). The CDR3 has 13 amino acids. CDR3 sequence: CASSQDGAAEAFF. CDR3 DNA sequence: TGTGCCAGCAGCCAAGACGGGGCGGCTGAGGCTTTCTTT. Variable domain in full (rest from reference TRBV3-1 and TRBJ1-1): DTAVSQTPKYLVTQMGNDKSIKCEQNLGHDTMYWYKQDSKKFLKIMFSYNNKELIINETVPNRFSPKSPDKAHLNLHINSLELGDSAVYFCASSQDGAAEAFFGQGTRLTVV.

The V gene is TRBV6-5, the J gene TRBJ2-3; TRBD2 agrees at 8 bases. This CDR3 is 15 amino acids long. V lost 5 bases, J lost 3 bases, and 7 bases stayed unmatched. The V gene's germline CDR1 is MNHEY and CDR2 SVGAGI. In DNA, the CDR3 is TGTGCCAGCAGTGAGCCGGGACTAGGTACAGATACGCAGTATTTT. This gives the protein CASSEPGLGTDTQYF.

This chain joins TRBV12-3 or TRBV12-4 and TRBJ2-1; D remains unclear. The V end lost 3 bases, the J end lost 4 bases, and 10 bases lay between the germline ends. The CDR3 spans 14 residues. For the CDR3, the DNA is TGTGCCAGCAGTTTTAGTAGACTTTACAATGAGCAGTTCTTC. This encodes CASSFSRLYNEQFF.

This chain connects TRBV29-1 to TRBJ2-1; the match to TRBD2 covers 9 bases. V was clipped by 3 bases and J by 5 bases; unmatched bases: 5. Germline CDR1 and CDR2: SQVTM and ANQGSEA. The CDR3 has 14 residues. The CDR3 loop reads CSVEGPSGDNEQFF. CDR3 in DNA: TGCAGCGTTGAGGGGCCTAGCGGGGACAATGAGCAGTTCTTC.

Only a few counts were recorded for this clonotype. The chain uses TRBV6-5 and TRBJ1-2; possibly TRBD1 for D (6 bases). The V end lost 6 bases, the J end lost 2 bases, and 10 bases lay between the germline ends. This CDR3 is built from 13 residues. CDR1 is MNHEY, CDR2 SVGAGI, per germline. The CDR3 spells CASRSGTNYGYTF. CDR3 nucleotide sequence: TGTGCCAGCAGATCCGGGACAAACTATGGCTACACCTTC.

This clonotype has more than one count but fewer than ten. The rearrangement links TRBV12-3 or TRBV12-4 to TRBJ2-2; no firm D call. The V and J ends lost 3 bases and 11 bases respectively, with 7 bases between them. The CDR3 totals 11 residues. The CDR3 reads CASSFKVELFF. The CDR3 coding sequence is TGTGCCAGCAGTTTTAAGGTTGAGCTGTTTTTT.